Listed here are 29 T cell receptor beta chains from one sample, sequenced in a study of OX40 agonist ivuxolimab in advanced cancers. Clones were sequenced by immunoSEQ multiplex PCR, and TCRdb holds only the in-frame ones, with some missing. This sample has more than 70,000 clones, with under 95% found just once. The source material was CD4+ or CD8+ T cells sorted from blood, sampled in a trial of the OX40 agonist ivuxolimab. These receptors all come from an adult with an advanced solid tumor such as melanoma, head and neck, liver or kidney cancer.

This chain uses TRBV5-1 with TRBJ2-1, with 10 nucleotides matching TRBD1. This CDR3 has 15 residues. V gave up 4 bases and J gave up 3 bases; unmatched junction bases: 4. Germline lookup yields CDR1 SGHRS and CDR2 YFSETQ. The CDR3 DNA is TGCGCCAGCAGCCGGGGACAGGGGAACTACAATGAGCAGTTCTTC. It codes for CASSRGQGNYNEQFF.

The V call is TRBV6-1, the J call TRBJ2-1; D is perhaps TRBD2 (5 bases). Trimming left V 3 bases short and J 3 bases short, with 15 bases between. This CDR3 region has 16 residues. Germline loops: CDR1 MNHNS, CDR2 SASEGT. Here the CDR3 DNA reads TGTGCCAGCAGTGAGAGGATGAGCCGGGGCTACAATGAGCAGTTCTTC. Its translation is CASSERMSRGYNEQFF.

This chain's CDR3 is CASSSSFDRIRVYEQYF. In DNA, the CDR3 is TGCGCCAGCAGCTCTTCCTTCGACAGGATTAGAGTGTACGAGCAGTACTTC. V and J are TRBV5-1 and TRBJ2-7, with D possibly TRBD1 on 6 matching bases. V dropped 3 bases and J dropped 4 bases, with 23 bases sitting between them. Germline CDR1 SGHRS, CDR2 YFSETQ. The CDR3 is 17 amino acids.

The V gene is TRBV6-6, the J gene TRBJ1-2, with D possibly matching TRBD1 (5 bases). The CDR3 sequence is 15 residues long. Germline V gene data show CDR1 as MNHNY and CDR2 as SVGAGI (reference sequence). Trimming cost V 4 bases and J 2 bases, with 14 bases left between them. CDR3 in amino acids: CASSSSQTENYGYTF. The CDR3 nucleotides read TGTGCCAGCAGTTCCTCCCAGACAGAAAACTATGGCTACACCTTC.

The chain is built from TRBV9 and TRBJ2-3; possibly TRBD2 for D (5 bases). The V end was cut by 4 bases, the J end by 0 bases, with 15 bases between. CDR1 SGDLS and CDR2 YYNGEE come from the germline V gene. The CDR3 has 16 amino acids. DNA for the CDR3: TGTGCCAGCAGCTATGTGGGGAGCCGGAGCACAGATACGCAGTATTTT. Residues: CASSYVGSRSTDTQYF.

The chain employs TRBV6-5 and TRBJ2-7, with 8 bases lining up with TRBD2. The germline V gene encodes CDR1 MNHEY and CDR2 SVGAGI. CDR3 length: 15 residues. The J segment lost 3 bases and the V segment lost 0 bases, leaving 4 bases of the junction unmatched. DNA for the CDR3: TGTGCCAGCAGTTACTCTATAGCGGGGATCTACGAGCAGTACTTC. Translating gives CASSYSIAGIYEQYF.

The chain couples TRBV7-8 to TRBJ2-2, with 7 bases matching TRBD2. Germline V gene data show CDR1 as SGHVS and CDR2 as FQNEAQ. This CDR3 spans 15 amino acids. V lost 2 bases and J lost 5; bases outside the gene matches: 5. Here the CDR3 reads CASSLRRELTGELFF. CDR3 DNA sequence: TGTGCCAGCAGCTTACGGCGGGAGTTGACCGGGGAGCTGTTTTTT.

The chain couples TRBV2 to TRBJ1-5; D remains unclear. This CDR3 has 12 residues. The germline V gene has CDR1 SNHLY and CDR2 FYNNEI. Trimming took 4 bases from V and 6 from J, leaving 7 bases between them. The CDR3 DNA reads as TGTGCCAGCAGTGTAGAAGGTCAGCCCCAGCATTTT. This sequence encodes CASSVEGQPQHF.

The CDR3 DNA sequence: TGTGCCAGCAGCTTTGCGGGAAGGCAGTACTTC. Translation: CASSFAGRQYF. The chain couples TRBV11-2 to TRBJ2-7, with D perhaps matching TRBD2 (6 bases). V shed 3 bases and J shed 9 bases, with 9 bases lying between them. From germline, CDR1 is SGHAT and CDR2 FQNNGV. The CDR3 consists of 11 residues.

The chain combines TRBV6-5 with TRBJ2-1; D unclear. Trimming left V 0 bases short and J 6 bases short, with 6 bases between. The germline gives CDR1 MNHEY, CDR2 SVGAGI. The CDR3 length is 13 residues. The CDR3 nucleotides read TGTGCCAGCAGTTACTCGCGTATCAATGAGCAGTTCTTC. Its protein product is CASSYSRINEQFF.

The chain recombines TRBV6-6 with TRBJ1-2; D might be TRBD1 (5 bases). CDR1 and CDR2 (germline): MNHNY, SVGAGI (reference sequence). The CDR3 extends over 13 amino acids. Trimming cost V 7 bases and J 2 bases, with 11 bases left between them. CDR3 coding DNA: TGTGCCAGCAACCGGGACGGGAACTATGGCTACACCTTC. It is translated as CASNRDGNYGYTF.

The V and J genes are TRBV7-2 and TRBJ2-6, with D unclear. There are 17 residues in the CDR3. The ends were cut back, 1 base at V and 0 bases at J, with 10 bases in the middle. Germline V CDR1 and CDR2: SGHTA, FQGNSA. In DNA, the CDR3 is TGTGCCAGCAGCTTAGTGGGCTCAGGCTCTGGGGCCAACGTCCTGACTTTC. Translated: CASSLVGSGSGANVLTF.

The chain links TRBV19 to TRBJ1-3, with a tentative D call TRBD1 (5 bases). CDR1 LNHDA and CDR2 SQIVND come from the germline V gene (reference sequence). The length of the CDR3 is 14 residues. The V end was cut by 8 bases, the J end by 0 bases, with 11 bases between. CDR3 nucleotides: TGTGCCAGTCGGGGCAACCCCTCTGGAAACACCATATATTTT. Translation gives CASRGNPSGNTIYF.

The chain has TRBV19 and TRBJ2-1; perhaps TRBD2 as D (5 bases). Trimming shortened V by 1 base and J by 0 bases, and 10 bases separated the two germline ends. This CDR3 has 16 amino acids. Germline V gene sequence: CDR1 LNHDA, CDR2 SQIVND (reference sequence). The CDR3: CASSIGVGSSYNEQFF. CDR3 bases: TGTGCCAGTAGTATAGGGGTGGGGAGCTCCTACAATGAGCAGTTCTTC.

The chain carries TRBV27 and TRBJ1-1; weak D call: TRBD1 (5 bases). V was cut by 2 bases and J by 7 bases, with 17 bases left in between. The length of the CDR3 is 15 residues. The germline CDR1 and CDR2 sequences are MNHEY and SMNVEV (reference sequence). The CDR3 DNA follows: TGTGCCAGCAGTTTAGGGGGGGGGTTGGGAGGTGAAGCTTTCTTT. Its translation is CASSLGGGLGGEAFF.

This clone appeared once. V gene TRBV19 combines with J gene TRBJ2-2; the D gene is possibly TRBD1 (6 bases). The germline V gene encodes CDR1 LNHDA and CDR2 SQIVND (reference sequence). V dropped 6 bases and J dropped 1 base, with 12 bases sitting between them. This CDR3 contains 15 residues. The CDR3 DNA follows: TGTGCCAGTAGCAAGGACAGATTGAACACCGGGGAGCTGTTTTTT. It translates to CASSKDRLNTGELFF. Supplemented by reference TRBV19 and TRBJ2-2, the full variable domain reads DGGITQSPKYLFRKEGQNVTLSCEQNLNHDAMYWYRQDPGQGLRLIYYSQIVNDFQKGDIAEGYSVSREKKESFPLTVTSAQKNPTAFYLCASSKDRLNTGELFFGEGSRLTVL.

A single count supports this clone. The rearrangement uses TRBV11-2 and TRBJ2-5; D is unclear. The V gene's germline CDR1 is SGHAT and CDR2 FQNNGV. V was pared by 0 bases and J by 4 bases, with 9 bases between. CDR3 length: 14 residues. CDR3 region: CASSLERSTETQYF. In DNA form, the CDR3 reads TGTGCCAGCAGCTTAGAAAGGAGCACAGAGACCCAGTACTTC.

J is TRBJ2-1 and V is TRBV7-9; TRBD2 matches 12 bases. Germline trimming cut 5 bases from V and 13 bases from J; bases unmatched to any gene: 6. The CDR3 loop spans 13 amino acids. Looked up from germline, CDR1 is SEHNR and CDR2 is FQNEAQ (reference sequence). The CDR3 is CASSRGTSGPQFF. The CDR3 DNA reads as TGTGCCAGCAGCCGCGGGACTAGCGGGCCCCAGTTCTTC.

This sequence joins TRBV18 and TRBJ2-1, with TRBD1 matching 9 bases. CDR1 is KGHSH and CDR2 is LQKENI in the germline V gene. The CDR3 is 14 amino acids. Trimming removed 6 bases from V and 7 bases from J; junction bases left unmatched: 7. CDR3 residues: CASSRDRAGNEQFF. CDR3 sequence (DNA): TGTGCCAGCTCGCGGGACAGGGCGGGGAATGAGCAGTTCTTC.

This chain connects TRBV7-2 to TRBJ2-4; the D is unclear. This CDR3 has 15 residues. With 1 base removed from V and 0 bases from J, the gap between germline ends came to 7 bases. Germline assignment: CDR1 SGHTA and CDR2 FQGNSA. CDR3 loop: CASSLDRLAKNIQYF. The CDR3 bases are TGTGCCAGCAGCTTAGATCGGCTAGCCAAAAACATTCAGTACTTC.

The chain combines TRBV5-7 with TRBJ1-5, with 9 bases matching TRBD1. TRBV5-7 is identified as an open reading frame with a role that is uncertain. The trim removed 0 bases at V and 7 bases at J, leaving 5 bases unmatched. The CDR3 loop spans 15 amino acids. CDR3 DNA sequence: TGTGCCAGCAGCTTGGAGGGACAGGGAGGACAGCCCCAGCATTTT. Translated, it gives CASSLEGQGGQPQHF.

The rearrangement links TRBV28 to TRBJ2-1; 7 nucleotides agree with TRBD1. Germline values: CDR1 MDHEN, CDR2 SYDVKM. After removal of 7 bases from V and 4 bases from J, the junction contained 10 bases not matched to a gene. CDR3 size: 15 residues. In DNA form, the CDR3 reads TGTGCCAGCACCAAGGGGGCAGGGTCGTACAATGAGCAGTTCTTC. Protein product: CASTKGAGSYNEQFF.

The J gene is TRBJ2-2, the V gene TRBV6-6, with TRBD2 matching over 7 bases. The CDR3 is 13 amino acids. The V gene's germline CDR1 is MNHNY and CDR2 SVGAGI (reference sequence). J was trimmed by 6 bases and V by 8 bases; bases with no gene match: 6. CDR3 loop: CASGERDAGELFF. CDR3 bases: TGTGCCAGCGGCGAGCGGGACGCCGGGGAGCTGTTTTTT.

V gene TRBV4-2 combines with J gene TRBJ2-7; no clear D gene. The V end lost 2 bases, the J end lost 0 bases, and 8 bases lay between the germline ends. The germline V gene has CDR1 LGHNA and CDR2 YNFKEQ. The CDR3 totals 14 residues. Here the CDR3 DNA reads TGTGCCAGCAGCCAAACAGCTTACTCCTACGAGCAGTACTTC. Amino acids: CASSQTAYSYEQYF.

The chain recombines TRBV15 with TRBJ2-1, with 8 nucleotides matching TRBD1. This CDR3 is 16 amino acids long. The germline gives CDR1 LNHNV, CDR2 YYDKDF (reference sequence). The V gene end was trimmed by 3 bases and the J gene end by 10 bases; junction bases not matched to a gene: 14. In DNA, the CDR3 is TGTGCCACCAGCAGGGGACAAGACAGGGGATCTTTGGAGCAGTTCTTC. Translation gives CATSRGQDRGSLEQFF.

The chain has TRBV6-6 and TRBJ1-4; tentative D call: TRBD1 (5 bases). Germline V CDR1 and CDR2: MNHNY, SVGAGI (reference sequence). V lost 5 bases, J lost 7 bases, and 14 bases lay in between. CDR3 length equals 14 residues. The CDR3 nucleotides read TGTGCCAGCAGTCTCTTGGGGGGAAGTGAAAAACTGTTTTTT. It yields the protein CASSLLGGSEKLFF.

The CDR3 coding sequence is TGTGCCAGTAGTATTTTAAATCCGGGCACTGAAGCTTTCTTT. Its translation: CASSILNPGTEAFF. This rearrangement joins TRBV19 to TRBJ1-1, with D uncertain. The V end was cut by 3 bases, the J end by 4 bases, with 12 bases between. CDR3 size: 14 residues. Germline CDR1 LNHDA, CDR2 SQIVND (reference sequence).

This chain uses TRBV11-2 with TRBJ2-5; TRBD1 matches at 7 bases. The trim removed 2 bases at V and 1 base at J, leaving 7 bases unmatched. This CDR3 contains 16 residues. Germline V gene sequence: CDR1 SGHAT, CDR2 FQNNGV. The CDR3: CASSLKVRDSQETQYF. CDR3 sequence (DNA): TGTGCCAGCAGCTTAAAGGTTCGGGACAGCCAAGAGACCCAGTACTTC.

V is TRBV10-3 and J is TRBJ2-2; 10 bases agree with TRBD2. The germline gives CDR1 ENHRY, CDR2 SYGVKD. This CDR3 region has 16 residues. J lost 7 bases, V lost 6 bases, and 11 bases had no gene match. CDR3: CAISLASGRAVGELFF. The CDR3 bases are TGTGCCATCAGCCTTGCCAGCGGGAGGGCCGTCGGGGAGCTGTTTTTT.